This T cell receptor beta chain comes out of a study of OX40 agonist ivuxolimab in advanced cancers. Regarding the study in general: The costimulatory receptor OX40 (CD134) was targeted by ivuxolimab, a fully human IgG2 agonistic monoclonal antibody. Intravenous ivuxolimab was administered to patients every 2 weeks at six dose levels: 0.01, 0.1, 0.3, 1.5, 3 and 10 mg/kg. Of the approximately 50 dose-escalation patients, hepatocellular carcinoma was present in around 20, melanoma in around 15, renal cell carcinoma in 9 and head and neck cancer in 9. The dose-escalation cohort was 82.7% male with a mean age of about 60 years, ranging from roughly 20 to 80. Prior anti-PD-1, anti-PD-L1 or anti-CTLA-4 therapy was permitted, and checkpoint inhibitors had been received by roughly 42% of dose-escalation patients. Partial responses were achieved by three dose-escalation patients, of whom one had hepatocellular carcinoma and two had cutaneous melanoma. Peripheral TCRbeta sequencing aimed to test whether ivuxolimab altered TCR sequence diversity and caused clonal T-cell expansion. The monotherapy dose-escalation portion (N of about 49 patients) of the phase I ivuxolimab trial is reported in the paper. Overall study results and their limits: Low levels of normalized T-cell clonal expansion were also seen in some nonresponding patients. At doses of 0.1 to 3.0 mg/kg, clonal expansion of both CD4+ and CD8+ T cells in blood was seen between baseline and week 6. In the 0.1-3.0 mg/kg groups, partial responders had among the lowest normalized peripheral clonal expansion, particularly in CD8+ T cells. After ivuxolimab, more expanded clones were found on average in CD8+ T cells than in CD4+ T cells. The antigen specificity of the clonally expanded peripheral T cells was not determined.

The germline V end is reduced by 4 bases and the J end by 4 bases; junction bases left unmatched: 9. CDR1 and CDR2 (GTSNPN, SVGIG) derive from the germline V gene (reference sequence). There are 14 amino acids in the CDR3, from cysteine to phenylalanine inclusive. Left in the record is the CDR3 DNA by itself, 42 bases read in frame from the first base. To note about this clone: Which antigen it targets is not known. No base-level quality is on record; no much larger clone is a single base apart.

To sequence the TCRbeta CDR3 region, genomic DNA was isolated from the sorted cells. TCRbeta CDR3 regions were sequenced using the immunoSEQ Assay. Here the immuneACCESS table is served through TCRdb, limited to in-frame sequences with V and J called. Missing clones are a known gap in these copies; in checked studies unresolved V genes cover under half, and the rest lacks a known reason. Present in this sample are 30,000 to 40,000 clones, roughly four fifths of which were seen just once. The biggest ten clones account for 2% to 3% of the sample. Patients with autoimmune disease history or receiving systemic immunosuppression were excluded from the trial. Peripheral blood for TCR sequencing was drawn from every dose cohort at baseline, at cycle 4 day 1 and at cycle 7 day 1. Samples were obtained from an open-label, multicenter, first-in-human phase I dose-escalation trial of ivuxolimab. Adults with locally advanced or metastatic melanoma, renal cell, hepatocellular, or head and neck squamous cell carcinoma were enrolled in the trial. CD4+ and CD8+ T cells were sorted separately from peripheral blood before TCR sequencing.

The sample here was CD4+ or CD8+ T cells sorted from blood, taken in a trial of the OX40 agonist ivuxolimab. This sequence originates from an adult with an advanced solid tumor such as melanoma, head and neck, liver or kidney cancer. Recombination joined TRBV30 with TRBJ2-7, and 8 junction bases match TRBD1. The CDR3 region: CAWTDRGAGYEQYF. The DNA is TGTGCCTGGACCGACAGGGGCGCTGGTTACGAGCAGTACTTC. Here the CDR3 is joined to the reference TRBV30 and TRBJ2-7 genes, and the full variable domain is: SQTIHQWPATLVQPVGSPLSLECTVEGTSNPNLYWYRQAAGRGLQLLFYSVGIGQISSEVPQNLSASRPQDRQFILSSKKLLLSDSGFYLCAWTDRGAGYEQYFGPGTRLTVT.